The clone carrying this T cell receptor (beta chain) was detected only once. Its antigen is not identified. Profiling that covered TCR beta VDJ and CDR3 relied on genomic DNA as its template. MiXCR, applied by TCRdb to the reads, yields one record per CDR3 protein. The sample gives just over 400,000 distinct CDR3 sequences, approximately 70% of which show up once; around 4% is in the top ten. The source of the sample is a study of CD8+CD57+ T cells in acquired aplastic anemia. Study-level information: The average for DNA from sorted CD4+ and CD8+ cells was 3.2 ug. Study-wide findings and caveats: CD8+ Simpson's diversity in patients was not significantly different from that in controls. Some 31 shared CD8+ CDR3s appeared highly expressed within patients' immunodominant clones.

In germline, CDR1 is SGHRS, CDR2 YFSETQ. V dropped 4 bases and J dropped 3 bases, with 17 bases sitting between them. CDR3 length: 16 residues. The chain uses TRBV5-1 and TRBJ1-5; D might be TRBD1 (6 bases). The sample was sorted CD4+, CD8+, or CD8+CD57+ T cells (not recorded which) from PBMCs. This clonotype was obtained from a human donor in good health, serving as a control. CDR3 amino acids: CASSPYGRGFNQPQHF. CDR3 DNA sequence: TGCGCCAGCAGCCCATACGGCAGGGGCTTCAATCAGCCCCAGCATTTT.